A selection of T cell receptor beta chains follows, all from one sample in a study of blood T cell repertoires in COVID-19. Clones were read by immunoSEQ multiplex PCR, and TCRdb kept only the in-frame ones, dropping some. The table shows roughly 200,000 clones, with more than 75% occurring only once. Sequenced input: peripheral blood. Source of these receptors: a woman aged 50 to 60 with active or convalescent COVID-19. Each CDR3 is given with its conserved first and last residue. The D gene is left open where the match is weak. The size entry is marked missing in some rows and otherwise reads once, few, many or a size class.

abundance,d_gene,j_gene,v_gene,CDR3aa,CDR3nt
NA,TRBD1,TRBJ1-5,TRBV16,CASSKMGQGVSNQPQHF,TGTGCCAGCAGCAAAATGGGACAGGGGGTTTCCAATCAGCCCCAGCATTTT
NA,NA,TRBJ2-5,TRBV11-3,CASSTGTAPQVTQYF,TGTGCCAGCAGCACCGGGACTGCCCCCCAAGTAACCCAGTACTTC
NA,TRBD1,TRBJ1-2,TRBV30,CAWRPTGPPGYTF,TGTGCCTGGAGGCCGACAGGGCCTCCGGGCTACACCTTC
NA,TRBD1,TRBJ1-1,TRBV29-1,CSVANPGTGRGMNTEAFF,TGCAGCGTCGCCAACCCCGGGACAGGTAGGGGGATGAACACTGAAGCTTTCTTT
NA,TRBD2,TRBJ2-3,TRBV4-1,CASSQEGSGRRTDTQYF,TGCGCCAGCAGCCAAGAGGGTAGCGGGAGGCGCACAGATACGCAGTATTTT
NA,NA,TRBJ1-1,TRBV18,CASSSGDEAFF,TGTGCCAGCTCCTCCGGGGATGAAGCTTTCTTT
NA,TRBD1,TRBJ1-4,TRBV30,CAWALRTGGAEKLFF,TGTGCCTGGGCCCTAAGGACAGGGGGCGCGGAAAAACTGTTTTTT
NA,TRBD2,TRBJ2-1,TRBV9,CASKPAGGRHEQFF,TGTGCCAGCAAGCCAGCGGGAGGGCGCCATGAGCAGTTCTTC
NA,TRBD1,TRBJ2-7,TRBV10-3,CAISGTGSSYEQYF,TGTGCCATCAGTGGGACAGGGAGCTCCTACGAGCAGTACTTC
NA,NA,TRBJ1-5,TRBV2,CASAGGNNQPQHF,TGTGCCAGCGCGGGCGGAAACAATCAGCCCCAGCATTTT
NA,TRBD1,TRBJ1-1,TRBV7-8,CASSLANRGRLNTEAFF,TGTGCCAGCAGCTTAGCGAACAGGGGGAGGTTGAACACTGAAGCTTTCTTT
NA,TRBD2,TRBJ2-5,TRBV7-2,CASSPRVAGVETQYF,TGTGCCAGCAGCCCCAGGGTAGCGGGGGTGGAGACCCAGTACTTC
NA,TRBD1,TRBJ1-2,TRBV7-8,CASSLQGAPYGYTF,TGTGCCAGCAGCCTTCAGGGGGCGCCCTATGGCTACACCTTC
once,NA,TRBJ2-1,TRBV6-2/TRBV6-3,CASSYRGSDLSYNEQFF,TGTGCCAGCAGTTACCGCGGTAGTGACTTATCCTACAATGAGCAGTTCTTC
NA,TRBD1,TRBJ2-1,TRBV5-4,CASSPTGQGASRGHNEQFF,TGTGCCAGCAGCCCTACGGGACAGGGAGCCTCACGGGGCCACAATGAGCAGTTCTTC
NA,TRBD2,TRBJ2-2,TRBV6-1,CASSERGLAGGPGELFF,TGTGCCAGCAGTGAAAGGGGACTAGCGGGGGGTCCCGGGGAGCTGTTTTTT
NA,TRBD1,TRBJ1-1,TRBV7-9,CASSLLGTGEAFF,TGTGCCAGCAGCCTACTAGGGACAGGGGAAGCTTTCTTT